These 11 T cell receptor beta chains were all obtained from the same sample, sequenced in a study of Ad26.COV2.S vaccination and SARS-CoV-2 variants. TCRdb's table, derived via immunoSEQ multiplex PCR, lists solely in-frame clones and lacks some. The profile shows about 350,000 clones, around 84% of them singletons. Stated treatment: about 20 received Ad26.COV2.S at low or high dose, single or two shots; 5 received placebo; per-sample allocation not given. Day 63 after the first injection of vaccine or placebo was the sampling time. Sequencing was performed on peripheral blood, taken in a trial of Ad26.COV2.S vaccine versus placebo. The source is a person between 18 and 65 years old who received the Ad26.COV2.S COVID-19 vaccine or a placebo.

The rearrangement joins TRBV18 to TRBJ2-1, with TRBD1 identical over 7 bases. The length of the CDR3 is 13 residues. Trimming removed 5 bases from V and 2 bases from J; junction bases left unmatched: 0. Germline lookup yields CDR1 KGHSH and CDR2 LQKENI. This CDR3 is CASSGTAYNEQFF. The CDR3 region has the DNA TGTGCCAGCTCAGGGACAGCCTACAATGAGCAGTTCTTC. The full variable domain, its missing parts supplied by reference TRBV18 and TRBJ2-1, is NAGVMQNPRHLVRRRGQEARLRCSPMKGHSHVYWYRQLPEEGLKFMVYLQKENIIDESGMPKERFSAEFPKEGPSILRIQQVVRGDSAAYFCASSGTAYNEQFFGPGTRLTVL.

The chain is built from TRBV2 and TRBJ1-1, with D possibly TRBD1 on 6 matching bases. The CDR3 is 16 residues long. The germline gives CDR1 SNHLY, CDR2 FYNNEI. V was pared by 5 bases and J by 4 bases, with 20 bases between. The chain's CDR3 is CASSLSLPRGTTEAFF. CDR3 nucleotides: TGTGCCAGCAGTCTCTCATTACCCAGGGGTACCACTGAAGCTTTCTTT.

The chain is built from TRBV18 and TRBJ2-2; D might be TRBD2 (5 bases). Trimming pared 0 bases from V and 1 base from J, leaving 9 bases between. Germline CDR1 KGHSH, CDR2 LQKENI. The CDR3 covers 16 residues. CDR3 sequence reads: CASSPPSGRNTGELFF. The CDR3 DNA follows: TGTGCCAGCTCACCACCTTCGGGGAGGAACACCGGGGAGCTGTTTTTT.

This clone was found a few times. The chain is built from TRBV7-9 and TRBJ2-1; TRBD1 agrees at 8 bases. The CDR3 spans 15 residues. V shed 2 bases and J 4 bases; nucleotides not matched to a gene: 4. The germline CDR1 and CDR2 sequences are SEHNR and FQNEAQ (reference sequence). The DNA for the CDR3 is TGTGCCAGCAGCTTAAGGGGACAGGAGTACAATGAGCAGTTCTTC. Translating it yields CASSLRGQEYNEQFF.

Remarks on this clone: Other DNA variants within this sample encode the same CDR3. This sequence joins TRBV18 and TRBJ1-1; unclear D gene. The CDR3 is 12 amino acids. V was clipped by 4 bases and J by 1 base, with 4 bases between them. Germline V gene lookup returns CDR1 KGHSH and CDR2 LQKENI. CDR3 coding DNA: TGTGCCAGCTCACAGGGGAACACTGAAGCTTTCTTT. The encoded protein is CASSQGNTEAFF.

The CDR3 nucleotides read TGTGCCAGCAGCTTATTTATCCTAGCGGGGGGGCCGAGGGTCAATGAGCAGTTCTTC. Encoded protein: CASSLFILAGGPRVNEQFF. The chain couples TRBV7-8 to TRBJ2-1, with 12 positions matching TRBD2. From germline, CDR1 is SGHVS and CDR2 FQNEAQ. The CDR3 spans 19 residues. Trimming removed 2 bases from V and 6 bases from J; junction bases left unmatched: 14.

V and J are TRBV10-3 and TRBJ1-6, with D unclear. Between the trimmed V and J ends, which lost 3 bases and 6 bases, there was a span of 3 bases. Germline V gives CDR1 ENHRY, CDR2 SYGVKD. The CDR3 loop spans 12 amino acids. As DNA, the CDR3 is TGTGCCATCAGTGAAGGTAATTCACCCCTCCACTTT. Protein product: CAISEGNSPLHF.

The V call is TRBV19, the J call TRBJ1-4; TRBD1 might be the D (6 bases). CDR1 LNHDA and CDR2 SQIVND come from the germline V gene (reference sequence). CDR3 length: 15 residues. The V and J ends lost 5 bases and 6 bases respectively, with 16 bases between them. CDR3 DNA: TGTGCCAGTAGTCCCATTAAGGGGGTCGATGAAAAACTGTTTTTT. Translated: CASSPIKGVDEKLFF.

In its sample, this clone was seen a few times. The chain is built from TRBV13 and TRBJ1-4; D remains ambiguous. The CDR3 is 17 amino acids. Looked up from germline, CDR1 is PRHDT and CDR2 is FYEKMQ (reference sequence). The germline V and J ends were trimmed by 5 bases and 4 bases, with 20 bases remaining between them. The CDR3 here is CASSRRPPGTVNEKLFF. The CDR3 bases are TGTGCCAGCAGCAGAAGACCTCCGGGCACAGTTAATGAAAAACTGTTTTTT. Combining the CDR3 with reference TRBV13 and TRBJ1-4 gives the whole variable domain AAGVIQSPRHLIKEKRETATLKCYPIPRHDTVYWYQQGPGQDPQFLISFYEKMQSDKGSIPDRFSAQQFSDYHSELNMSSLELGDSALYFCASSRRPPGTVNEKLFFGSGTQLSVL.

In this sample, this clone turned up once. This chain uses TRBV27 with TRBJ1-2; D not certain. CDR1 MNHEY and CDR2 SMNVEV come from the germline V gene (reference sequence). The CDR3 is made up of 15 amino acids. V lost 6 bases and J 4 bases, leaving 18 bases between the germline ends. CDR3 coding DNA: TGTGCCAGCAGATCCACCACCACTTTGGGCTATGGCTACACCTTC. Amino acid sequence: CASRSTTTLGYGYTF.

J is TRBJ2-7 and V is TRBV14; no reliable D call. With 3 bases removed from V and 4 bases from J, the gap between germline ends came to 7 bases. Per the germline V gene, CDR1 is SGHDN and CDR2 is FVKESK. CDR3 length: 12 amino acids. CDR3 residues: CASSQVGYEQYF. CDR3 coding DNA: TGTGCCAGCAGCCAGGTGGGTTACGAGCAGTACTTC.